This T cell receptor beta chain was retrieved from a study of cytomegalovirus exposure and HLA in healthy donors. 13 Jbeta primers and 60 Vbeta primers were used for the PCR. Clones were sequenced by immunoSEQ multiplex PCR, and TCRdb holds only the in-frame ones, with some missing. The sample has around 190,000 clones, more than 85% seen once; the top ten hold 1.5% to 2%. Study-level results: Later genetic work tied a missense DCLRE1C variant to beta-chain V and J trimming.

Comment on this clone: What it binds is not known.

Germline assignment: CDR1 SGHRS and CDR2 YFSETQ. The ends lost 3 bases at V and 6 bases at J; junction bases unmatched: 7. CDR3 length: 15 amino acids. The sequence was obtained from a woman under 30 in good health and CMV-seronegative. The specimen was PBMCs. This sequence joins TRBV5-1 and TRBJ2-1; 9 nucleotides agree with TRBD1. CDR3 in amino acids: CASSSGGTGSNEQFF. The DNA for the CDR3 is TGCGCCAGCAGCTCCGGAGGGACAGGGAGCAATGAGCAGTTCTTC. Full variable domain (missing parts from reference TRBV5-1 and TRBJ2-1): KAGVTQTPRYLIKTRGQQVTLSCSPISGHRSVSWYQQTPGQGLQFLFEYFSETQRNKGNFPGRFSGRQFSNSRSEMNVSTLELGDSALYLCASSSGGTGSNEQFFGPGTRLTVL.